These 26 T cell receptor beta chains were all obtained from the same sample, sequenced in a study of blood T cell repertoires in COVID-19. Generated by immunoSEQ multiplex PCR, the TCRdb table keeps only in-frame clones and is missing some. Here the sample spans about 84,000 clones, 90% to 95% being singletons. The sequenced sample consisted of peripheral blood. Receptors originate from a human donor with active COVID-19. The donor label of this sample is uncertain.

The gene calls are TRBV7-9 and TRBJ1-3; D not resolved. Germline CDR1 is SEHNR and CDR2 is FQNEAQ (reference sequence). The CDR3 loop spans 14 amino acids. Trimming took 3 bases from V and 0 from J, leaving 6 bases between them. CDR3 region: CASSFLFSGNTIYF. The DNA of the CDR3 is TGTGCCAGCAGCTTTCTGTTCTCTGGAAACACCATATATTTT.

This sequence joins TRBV3-1 (or the pseudogene TRBV3-2) and TRBJ2-3; no clear D gene. V was cut by 0 bases and J by 4 bases, with 17 bases left in between. CDR3 length: 17 amino acids. Germline CDR1 is LGHDT and CDR2 is YNNKEL (reference sequence). CDR3 loop: CASSQEGERRWADTQYF. As DNA, the CDR3 is TGTGCCAGCAGCCAAGAAGGAGAAAGACGATGGGCAGATACGCAGTATTTT.

There are a few counts of this clone. V is TRBV7-2 and J is TRBJ2-2, with 9 bases that match TRBD1. In germline, CDR1 is SGHTA, CDR2 FQGNSA. V lost 5 bases and J lost 7; bases outside the gene matches: 5. The CDR3 consists of 14 residues. The DNA of the CDR3 is TGTGCCAGCAGCCTACAGGGGGCCGGCGGGGAGCTGTTTTTT. The encoded protein is CASSLQGAGGELFF.

This rearrangement joins TRBV7-9 to TRBJ2-3; D is unresolved. Trimming removed 2 bases at V and 3 bases at J, with 24 bases between. Per germline, CDR1 SEHNR and CDR2 FQNEAQ (reference sequence). The CDR3 spans 19 residues. The CDR3: CASSLIGPTVHKSTDTQYF. In DNA form, the CDR3 reads TGTGCCAGCAGCTTAATAGGCCCTACAGTCCATAAGAGTACAGATACGCAGTATTTT.

CDR3 bases: TGCGCCAGCGGGCCGGGGAACCCAGATACGCAGTATTTT. It translates to CASGPGNPDTQYF. The rearrangement uses TRBV5-1 and TRBJ2-3; tentatively, D is TRBD2 (5 bases). The CDR3 runs to 13 residues. Trimming left V 7 bases short and J 4 bases short, with 13 bases between. From germline, CDR1 is SGHRS and CDR2 YFSETQ.

CDR3: CASSWRRPGNTIYF. The CDR3 DNA is TGTGCCAGCAGCTGGAGGCGCCCTGGAAACACCATATATTTT. The V and J genes are TRBV5-6 and TRBJ1-3; D gene unclear. This CDR3 has 14 residues. The V and J ends lost 3 bases and 2 bases respectively, with 9 bases between them. Per germline, CDR1 SGHDT and CDR2 YYEEEE.

This sequence joins TRBV7-9 and TRBJ2-1, with TRBD2 identical over 11 bases. The CDR3 spans 15 residues. V lost 6 bases, J lost 8 bases, and 9 bases stayed unmatched. Germline V gene sequence: CDR1 SEHNR, CDR2 FQNEAQ (reference sequence). This CDR3 is CASSQTSGRRDEQFF. The CDR3 nucleotides are TGTGCCAGCAGTCAAACTAGCGGGAGAAGGGATGAGCAGTTCTTC.

This clone is a singleton in its sample. The gene calls are TRBV7-2 and TRBJ2-5, with 14 bases matching TRBD2. The CDR3 loop spans 15 amino acids. Germline V gene sequence: CDR1 SGHTA, CDR2 FQGNSA. V lost 4 bases, J lost 4 bases, and 2 bases stayed unmatched. Here the CDR3 DNA reads TGTGCCAGCAGCTCGGGACTAGCGGGAGTAGAGACCCAGTACTTC. It specifies CASSSGLAGVETQYF.

The chain joins TRBV28 to TRBJ2-5, with 10 bases aligning to TRBD2. The CDR3 extends over 15 amino acids. Germline V lookup: CDR1 MDHEN, CDR2 SYDVKM. The trim removed 6 bases at V and 2 bases at J, leaving 6 bases unmatched. CDR3 amino acids: CASRGSGRGQETQYF. The CDR3, as DNA: TGTGCCAGCAGGGGGAGCGGGAGGGGGCAAGAGACCCAGTACTTC.

This chain connects TRBV5-4 to TRBJ1-1; D ambiguous. CDR1 and CDR2 (germline): SGHNT, YYREEE (reference sequence). CDR3 length: 15 residues. Trimming pared 0 bases from V and 1 base from J, leaving 10 bases between. CDR3 sequence reads: CASSLEAGRNTEAFF. CDR3 in DNA: TGTGCCAGCAGCTTGGAAGCGGGGAGGAACACTGAAGCTTTCTTT.

This clone was detected once. The chain combines TRBV11-2 with TRBJ2-3, with D tentatively TRBD1 (6 bases). V lost 4 bases and J lost 4, with 18 bases in between. The CDR3 is 16 residues long. Germline loops: CDR1 SGHAT, CDR2 FQNNGV. The DNA of the CDR3 is TGTGCCAGCAGCTATACCCTCCGGGACATTGCAGATACGCAGTATTTT. Translated: CASSYTLRDIADTQYF.

V and J are TRBV4-3 and TRBJ2-3; 8 bases agree with TRBD2. Trimming at V came to 0 bases and at J to 2 bases, leaving 13 bases not matched to a gene. Germline CDR1 reads LGHNA; CDR2 reads YSLEER. There are 19 residues in the CDR3. The CDR3 loop reads CASSQEIGGRRFPTDTQYF. CDR3 sequence (DNA): TGCGCCAGCAGCCAAGAGATAGGCGGGAGGAGGTTTCCCACAGATACGCAGTATTTT.

The chain employs TRBV4-3 and TRBJ2-7, with TRBD1 as a possible D gene (6 bases). CDR1 is LGHNA, CDR2 YSLEER, per germline. The CDR3 is 15 amino acids. V gave up 4 bases and J gave up 3 bases, with 16 bases separating them. CDR3 residues: CASSRSRDNNYEQYF. The CDR3 DNA is TGCGCCAGCAGCCGGAGCCGGGACAATAACTACGAGCAGTACTTC.

The CDR3 DNA sequence: TGCGCCAGCAGCCCGCGACTAGCGGGCCTCACAGATACGCAGTATTTT. It translates to CASSPRLAGLTDTQYF. The chain recombines TRBV4-3 with TRBJ2-3; 10 nucleotides line up with TRBD2. The CDR3 is 16 amino acids. Germline CDR1 and CDR2: LGHNA and YSLEER. V shed 4 bases, J shed 2 bases, and the junction held 6 bases outside the gene matches.

This rearrangement joins TRBV5-4 to TRBJ2-2, with TRBD2 matching 8 bases. V lost 4 bases to trimming and J lost 4 bases; unmatched junction nucleotides: 12. This CDR3 is built from 17 residues. Germline loops: CDR1 SGHNT, CDR2 YYREEE (reference sequence). The CDR3 spells CASSKSVLAGSTGELFF. The DNA for the CDR3 is TGTGCCAGCAGCAAAAGTGTCCTAGCGGGCTCCACCGGGGAGCTGTTTTTT.

The genes are TRBV27 and TRBJ1-6; D is possibly TRBD1 (5 bases). CDR1 is MNHEY, CDR2 SMNVEV, per germline (reference sequence). Trimming removed 3 bases at V and 0 bases at J, with 6 bases between. This CDR3 has 15 residues. The CDR3 DNA sequence: TGTGCCAGCAGTTTGGGGGGCTCCTATAATTCACCCCTCCACTTT. It codes for CASSLGGSYNSPLHF.

This chain links TRBV5-8 with TRBJ2-3; the D gene is possibly TRBD2 (5 bases). This CDR3 comprises 14 residues. The germline V gene encodes CDR1 SGHTS and CDR2 YDEGEE. V was cut by 2 bases and J by 3 bases, with 10 bases left in between. The CDR3 DNA reads TGTGCCAGCAGCTTTGGTATAGCGACAGATACGCAGTATTTT. Encoded protein: CASSFGIATDTQYF.

The chain links TRBV25-1 to TRBJ1-2; TRBD1 matches 8 bases. CDR3 length: 13 amino acids. Trimming cost V 5 bases and J 6 bases; bases outside gene matches: 5. Germline values: CDR1 MGHDK, CDR2 SYGVNS. The CDR3 reads CASSWTGTDGYTF. The DNA for the CDR3 is TGTGCCAGCAGTTGGACAGGGACAGATGGCTACACCTTC.

The chain couples TRBV7-8 to TRBJ1-2; D gene uncertain. The CDR3 has 13 residues. The germline V gene encodes CDR1 SGHVS and CDR2 FQNEAQ. Trimming took 6 bases from V and 5 from J, leaving 13 bases between them. The CDR3 DNA follows: TGTGCCAGCAGAAACAGCCCGAGTTATGGCTACACCTTC. Amino acid sequence: CASRNSPSYGYTF. The whole variable domain, filled in from reference TRBV7-8 and TRBJ1-2, reads GAGVSQSPRYKVAKRGQDVALRCDPISGHVSLFWYQQALGQGPEFLTYFQNEAQLDKSGLPSDRFFAERPEGSVSTLKIQRTQQEDSAVYLCASRNSPSYGYTFGSGTRLTVV.

This clone appeared a single time. V and J are TRBV19 and TRBJ2-5; no definite D call. The CDR3 covers 16 residues. The germline CDR1 and CDR2 sequences are LNHDA and SQIVND (reference sequence). The V end was cut by 4 bases, the J end by 5 bases, with 20 bases between. DNA of the CDR3: TGTGCCAGTAGTAGAGGCACTATACGTAGATCGGAGACCCAGTACTTC. Protein product: CASSRGTIRRSETQYF.

The V gene is TRBV20-1, the J gene TRBJ1-1; D remains ambiguous. Germline V gene data show CDR1 as DFQATT and CDR2 as SNEGSKA (reference sequence). The CDR3 has 11 amino acids. Between the trimmed V and J ends, which lost 5 bases and 1 base, there was a span of 5 bases. This CDR3 is CSARGNTEAFF. CDR3 nucleotides: TGCAGTGCTCGGGGGAACACTGAAGCTTTCTTT.

The gene calls are TRBV4-2 and TRBJ1-2; 8 bases are a match to TRBD1. The J segment lost 9 bases and the V segment lost 1 base, leaving 10 bases of the junction unmatched. The CDR3 extends over 15 amino acids. CDR1 is LGHNA and CDR2 is YNFKEQ in the germline V gene. The CDR3 DNA reads TGTGCCAGCAGCCAAGTTACAGGGGGGACCATGAGCTACACCTTC. Translation gives CASSQVTGGTMSYTF.

The rearrangement links TRBV7-9 to TRBJ2-3; 14 bases are a match to TRBD2. V lost 5 bases and J lost 1; bases outside the gene matches: 8. This CDR3 has 18 amino acids. Looked up from germline, CDR1 is SEHNR and CDR2 is FQNEAQ (reference sequence). The CDR3 DNA follows: TGTGCCAGCAGCCCCGGGACTAGCGGGGGTTGGGGCACAGATACGCAGTATTTT. It encodes CASSPGTSGGWGTDTQYF.

V usage is TRBV4-2 and J usage is TRBJ2-3; 8 bases match TRBD2. The length of the CDR3 is 19 residues. Trimming cost V 0 bases and J 0 bases; bases outside gene matches: 11. Germline V gene sequence: CDR1 LGHNA, CDR2 YNFKEQ. CDR3 nucleotides: TGTGCCAGCAGCCAAGAGGGGTTTAGCGGGGAGCCTAGCACAGATACGCAGTATTTT. This translates into CASSQEGFSGEPSTDTQYF.

In this sample, this clone turned up once. This chain uses TRBV5-5 with TRBJ1-5; D remains unclear. V lost 2 bases, J lost 4 bases, and 19 bases lay in between. Germline V lookup: CDR1 SGHKS, CDR2 YYEKEE (reference sequence). The CDR3 sequence is 17 residues long. CDR3 amino acids: CASSFMTIASPNQPQHF. The CDR3 DNA reads as TGTGCCAGCAGCTTTATGACAATCGCCTCCCCAAATCAGCCCCAGCATTTT.

J is TRBJ1-6 and V is TRBV27; no firm D call. The CDR3 is 16 amino acids. V was clipped by 5 bases and J by 1 base, with 12 bases between them. Germline lookup yields CDR1 MNHEY and CDR2 SMNVEV (reference sequence). The DNA of the CDR3 is TGTGCCAGCAGTCCGTACTCGGGGTCCTATAATTCACCCCTCCACTTT. Amino acid sequence: CASSPYSGSYNSPLHF.